This T cell receptor (beta chain) was retrieved from a study of cytomegalovirus exposure and HLA in healthy donors (dated by TCRdb to the late 2010s). In the study overall: An earlier analysis of roughly 500 of the donors reported 250 to 350 Gb of sequence data and around 110 million unique TCR beta sequences from some 180 million T cells. An early release that covered some 640 HLA-typed donors contained approximately 300 gigabases of sequencing data and 65 million to 100 million unique TCR sequences. Of the 300 to 500 genotyped donors, approximately 80% were placed in the genetic ancestry cluster associated with self-reported Caucasian donors. The aim of the study was to test whether cataloging public T cell receptors could identify signatures of past pathogen exposure. The study profiled the T cell repertoires of 500 to 800 subjects by immunosequencing and related them to cytomegalovirus serostatus. Along with the approximately 620-subject first cohort, a separate validation cohort of over a hundred different subjects was used. The study combined high-throughput TCR immunosequencing, statistical association of individual TCRs with disease status, and machine learning to predict cytomegalovirus infection status. To study patterns of TCR occurrence, a later analysis re-analyzed previously published TCR beta repertoires from several hundred donors and added high-resolution HLA genotyping. Rather than using new phenotypic data, the later analysis identified candidate immune exposures from TCR beta sequences and from how often those sequences occurred across donors. An earlier analysis of several hundred of the donors applied high-throughput TCR beta sequencing to assess whether each TCR beta V gene segment acted as functional or pseudogenic. Alongside the repertoire data, information on donor age, sex, ethnicity and CMV serostatus was compiled. In a later genetic analysis, genome-wide SNP genotypes for about 55% of the 666 donors were used, and that subset was treated as a discovery cohort. Every discovery cohort repertoire had been produced on one sequencing platform. Class I and class II HLA loci were covered by the typing at four-digit resolution. Typing coverage differed by locus: A, B, C, DRB1 and DQB1 were typed in roughly 620-640 donors, DQA1 in 500 to 550, DPA1 in 600 to 610, and DPB1 in 472. Roughly 5 DR-DQ haplotypes were treated as single units for association and clustering because of strong linkage in the cohort. Among roughly 400 genotyped donors of the cohort, an average of around 220,000 unique TCR beta nucleotide sequences was sequenced per donor, of which roughly 18% were non-productive. General findings and caveats noted by the study authors: Roughly uniform sequencing depth across donors was assumed in presence/absence analyses, although this assumption may not hold. In both the original and validation cohorts, the classifier was reported to diagnose cytomegalovirus status with high specificity and sensitivity. Correlated functional status among segregating V segments might reflect linkage disequilibrium, but an unknown experimental factor could not be ruled out. It was suggested by the authors that the approach could potentially be generalized to other disease states and immunological phenotypes. V-gene and J-gene trimming of TCR beta chains was associated with a missense DCLRE1C variant in a later genetic analysis, and the association was replicated in an independent cohort. Because the 87-base-pair reads could not distinguish some IMGT-functional V segments, including TRBV6-2 and TRBV6-3, those segments were excluded. In a later analysis, most CMV-associated TCR beta chains were found to appear HLA-restricted, with HLA associations seemingly driven largely by CMV exposure. In an earlier analysis of some 550 of the donors, most TCR beta V segments were observed in productive rearrangements about 87% or about 30% of the time, broadly matching IMGT annotations. A later analysis found that HLA-associated TCR beta chains were more clonally expanded and had lower generation probabilities than equally common non-associated chains. The cohort was sequenced for TCR beta chains only, and without alpha or paired-chain data the features that could be detected were limited. Because HLA typing was unavailable for some donors at each locus, only the typed subset was used in association tests. In a later analysis, TCR association rates were found to vary across HLA loci, with the most associated TCRs seen for DRB1 alleles and the fewest for HLA-C alleles. A later analysis associated approximately 17,000 TCR beta sequences with specific HLA alleles at a false discovery rate of 0.05. A cluster of highly shared sequence variants was judged likely to represent a technical artifact of the sequencing pipeline. Three of the identified cytomegalovirus-associated TCR beta chains were confirmed in vitro to be specific for cytomegalovirus antigens. Because counts were too low, about 18 rarely observed V segments, including chromosome 9 orphons, were excluded from the earlier analysis of 587 of the donors. According to a later analysis, parvovirus B19, influenza, CMV and Epstein-Barr virus appeared linked to several top co-occurrence clusters. Assigning TCR associations to individual alleles was difficult when HLA alleles, especially DR and DQ, strongly co-occurred. For the cohort, immune exposure information was limited to CMV serostatus. In the study, 164 TCR beta chains were listed as associated with cytomegalovirus. A further reported finding was that TCR beta sequences accurately predicted the HLA-A and HLA-B alleles for most subjects in the first cohort. Compared with the roughly 670-donor mean, donors in an Asian-associated ancestry cluster had fewer N-insertions in productive TCRs, according to a later genetic analysis. Across donors, most TCR sequences were observed very rarely, whereas some public TCRs were present in many individuals.

In total, just over 650 healthy bone marrow donors made up the cohort. At the time of sampling, all cohort members were nominally healthy, though unrecorded immune exposures were likely present. The donor was CMV seropositive and belonged to the group of a few hundred seropositive cohort members. A peripheral blood sample was provided by each donor, and peripheral blood mononuclear cells were used for TCR beta sequencing. Genomic DNA was extracted from the blood cell samples with the Qiagen DNeasy Blood Extraction Kit. The library relied on the immunoSEQ multiplex PCR assay. For the multiplex PCR, a mixture combining 60 forward primers for TCR Vbeta segments and 13 reverse primers for TCR Jbeta segments was used. Amplification of the CDR3 region of rearranged TCR beta genes was performed with a multiplex PCR assay on genomic DNA. On the Illumina HiSeq System, the amplified TCR beta libraries were sequenced as 87-base-pair reads. Per the original workflow: A later analysis tallied tens of millions of unique TCR beta chains across the 610 or so repertoires, and approximately 11 million of those chains were shared by two or more donors. Raw reads were error-corrected and collapsed into unique sequences with a nearest-neighbor algorithm that merged closely related sequences to remove PCR and sequencing errors. V, D and J gene segments were assigned by aligning CDR3 sequences to IMGT reference sequences. For a sequence to be retained, a match of at least six nucleotides to both a V gene segment and a J gene segment was required. A rearrangement counted as productive if the CDR3 had no stop codons and remained in frame with V and J, and every other rearrangement counted as non-productive. CDR3 was defined according to IMGT convention as the region running from the second conserved V-encoded cysteine to the conserved J-encoded phenylalanine. The earlier analysis of 550 to 650 of the donors excluded any sequence lacking an unambiguous match to a single V gene segment. An earlier analysis of around 600 of the donors classified V segments as functional when productive rearrangements were above 56.7% and as segregating when the standard deviation between donors was above 5%. A statistical classification framework was built to diagnose cytomegalovirus status from the catalog of TCR beta chain sequences. A later analysis assigned V and J genes by comparing TCR nucleotide sequences with IMGT/GENE-DB human TR gene sequences. In a later analysis, CDR3 sequences and most-parsimonious VDJ recombination scenarios were assigned using the TCRdist pipeline. In a later analysis, every TCR beta chain was defined by the combination of its CDR3 amino acid sequence and its V-gene family, and reads without a unique V-gene family were dropped. To address suspected cross-contamination and a sequencing artifact, a later analysis removed approximately 600 highly shared, low-generation-probability nucleotide sequences. For each public chain, a later analysis derived a clonal expansion index from normalized ranks of inferred template counts within each repertoire. In a later analysis, generation probabilities were computed with a VDJ recombination model fitted to out-of-frame rearrangements, and the resulting probabilities were checked against IGoR. In a later analysis, TCR-TCR, TCR-HLA and TCR-CMV co-occurrence was scored with hypergeometric tests, and a repertoire-size bias correction was applied to TCR pairs. In a later analysis, false discovery rates were estimated by permuting HLA or CMV assignments 20 times. In a later analysis, co-occurring TCRs were grouped using DBSCAN, with TCRdist sequence similarity added in when clustering inside HLA-allele-positive subsets. For co-occurrence clustering, repertoires with fewer than 30,000 or more than 120,000 public chains were excluded, along with five or six repertoires with anomalous nucleotide sharing. The source is immuneACCESS, and TCRdb retained only in-frame sequences with V and J called. Part of the clones is not carried over; for the studies checked, unresolved V genes explain less than half of this, and the remainder is unexplained. V and J calls and clone size are copied from that table; D and trimming were computed from the DNA. The sample profile shows around 86,000 clones; about 80% of them were found once. Roughly 3% of the sample rests with the top ten.

Comments on this clone: Its antigen target is currently unknown. Base quality data are lacking; no much larger clone is found one base away.

Measured from the cysteine to the phenylalanine, the CDR3 is 17 residues long. Only the CDR3 part of the read is kept: 51 bases, read in frame from the first base. The germline V gene specifies MGHRA as CDR1 and YSYEKL as CDR2. Trimming accounts for 1 base at V and 0 bases at J, while the number of junction bases matched to no gene is 9. The specimen was PBMCs. This receptor was taken from a man aged 50 or older in good health and CMV-seropositive. The chain is made from TRBV4-1 and TRBJ2-7, and 7 junction bases match TRBD1. The nucleotide sequence is TGCGCCAGCAGCCAAGGGTTCGACAGGGACCCCTCCTACGAGCAGTACTTC. Its protein is CASSQGFDRDPSYEQYF.